Listed below are T cell receptor beta chains from one sample, sequenced in a study of early stage breast cancer tumors. Sequencing was performed with immunoSEQ multiplex PCR; in TCRdb, only in-frame clones are kept and a portion is missing. This sample has some 47,000 clones, with roughly four fifths found just once. The sequenced sample consisted of blood. The receptors come from a person aged 50-59 years with breast cancer. CDR3s include the opening cysteine and the closing phenylalanine or tryptophan. D genes are given only for firm matches.

v_call d_call cdr3_aa
TRBV4-3 - CASSHLNSPLHF
TRBV29-1 TRBD1 CSVSRPPGTGNTGELFF
TRBV30 - CALARGITGANVLTF
TRBV29-1 - CSVERMGNEQFF
TRBV5-6 - CASSLVTNTGELFF
TRBV29-1 TRBD1 CSVPGQGDTQYF
TRBV7-2 TRBD2 CASSFLAGGPSTDTQYF
TRBV7-2 TRBD1 CASSSIRTGAGGELFF
TRBV7-8 - CASSLGGTLPQNSPLHF
TRBV5-1 TRBD1 CASRRDRGFSGYTF
TRBV18 TRBD1 CASSYGQETSPLHF
TRBV5-4 - CASSLKFGGNTDTQYF
TRBV15 - CATSRGEGSQETQYF
TRBV4-3 TRBD2 CASSQVWRESSYEQYF